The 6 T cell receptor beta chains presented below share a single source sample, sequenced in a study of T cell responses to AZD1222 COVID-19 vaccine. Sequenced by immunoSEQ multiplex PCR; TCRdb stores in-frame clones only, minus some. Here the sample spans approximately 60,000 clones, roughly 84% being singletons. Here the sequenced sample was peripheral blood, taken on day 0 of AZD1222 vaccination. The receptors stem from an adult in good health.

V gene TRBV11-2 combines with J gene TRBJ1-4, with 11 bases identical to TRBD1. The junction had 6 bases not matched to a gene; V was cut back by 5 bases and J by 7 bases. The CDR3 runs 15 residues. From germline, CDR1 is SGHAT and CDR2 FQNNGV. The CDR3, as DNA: TGTGCCAGCAGCCCTAGGGGGACAGGGGGTGAAAAACTGTTTTTT. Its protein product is CASSPRGTGGEKLFF.

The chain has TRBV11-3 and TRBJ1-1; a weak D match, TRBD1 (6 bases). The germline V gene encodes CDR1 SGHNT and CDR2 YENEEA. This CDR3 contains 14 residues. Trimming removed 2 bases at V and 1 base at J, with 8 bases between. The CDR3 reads CASSLQGRNTEAFF. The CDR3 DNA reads TGTGCCAGCAGCTTACAGGGGAGGAACACTGAAGCTTTCTTT.

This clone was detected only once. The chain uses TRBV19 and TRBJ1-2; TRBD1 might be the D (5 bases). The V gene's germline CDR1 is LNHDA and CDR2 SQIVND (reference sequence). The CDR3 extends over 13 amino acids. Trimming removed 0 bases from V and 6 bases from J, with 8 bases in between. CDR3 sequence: CASSIDARDGYTF. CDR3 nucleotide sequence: TGTGCCAGTAGTATAGATGCCAGGGATGGCTACACCTTC.

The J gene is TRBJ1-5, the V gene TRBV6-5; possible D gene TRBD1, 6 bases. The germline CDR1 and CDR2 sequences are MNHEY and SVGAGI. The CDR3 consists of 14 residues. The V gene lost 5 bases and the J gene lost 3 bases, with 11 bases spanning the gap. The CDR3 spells CASSSTGPNQPQHF. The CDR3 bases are TGTGCCAGCAGTAGTACAGGGCCCAATCAGCCCCAGCATTTT.

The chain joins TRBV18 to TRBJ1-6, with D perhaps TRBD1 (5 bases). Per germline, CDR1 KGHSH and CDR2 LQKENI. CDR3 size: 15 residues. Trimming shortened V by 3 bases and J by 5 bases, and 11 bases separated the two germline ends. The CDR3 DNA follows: TGTGCCAGCTCACCGGCGGGACGGAATAATTCACCCCTCCACTTT. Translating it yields CASSPAGRNNSPLHF. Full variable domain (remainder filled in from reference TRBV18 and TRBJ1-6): NAGVMQNPRHLVRRRGQEARLRCSPMKGHSHVYWYRQLPEEGLKFMVYLQKENIIDESGMPKERFSAEFPKEGPSILRIQQVVRGDSAAYFCASSPAGRNNSPLHFGNGTRLTVT.

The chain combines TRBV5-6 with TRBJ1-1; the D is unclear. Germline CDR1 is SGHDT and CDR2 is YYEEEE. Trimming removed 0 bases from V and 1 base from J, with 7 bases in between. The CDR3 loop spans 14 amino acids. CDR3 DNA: TGTGCCAGCAGCTTGGGACGGCGGAACACTGAAGCTTTCTTT. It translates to CASSLGRRNTEAFF.